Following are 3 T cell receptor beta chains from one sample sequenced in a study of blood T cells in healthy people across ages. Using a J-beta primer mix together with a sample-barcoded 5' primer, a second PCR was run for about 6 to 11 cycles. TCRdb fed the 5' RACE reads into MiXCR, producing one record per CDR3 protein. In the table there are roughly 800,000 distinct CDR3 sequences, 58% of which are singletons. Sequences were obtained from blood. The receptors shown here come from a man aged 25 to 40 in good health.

In DNA, the CDR3 is TGCGCCAGCAGCTCAATTGGCTCTAGCGGGAGGGATGAGCAGTACTTC. Its protein is CASSSIGSSGRDEQYF. V gene TRBV5-1 combines with J gene TRBJ2-5; 12 bases match TRBD2. After removal of 3 bases from V and 11 bases from J, the junction contained 14 bases not matched to a gene. The CDR3 is made up of 16 amino acids. Germline V gene data show CDR1 as SGHRS and CDR2 as YFSETQ.

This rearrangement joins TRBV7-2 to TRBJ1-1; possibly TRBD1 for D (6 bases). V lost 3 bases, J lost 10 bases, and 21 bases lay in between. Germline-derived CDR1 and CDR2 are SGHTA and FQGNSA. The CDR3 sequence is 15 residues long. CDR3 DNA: TGTGCCAGCAGCTTTTACCCCGGACAGAGTTGGCGAGCTTTCTTT. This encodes CASSFYPGQSWRAFF. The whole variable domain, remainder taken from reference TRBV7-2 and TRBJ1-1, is GAGVSQSPSNKVTEKGKDVELRCDPISGHTALYWYRQSLGQGLEFLIYFQGNSAPDKSGLPSDRFSAERTGGSVSTLTIQRTQQEDSAVYLCASSFYPGQSWRAFFGQGTRLTVV.

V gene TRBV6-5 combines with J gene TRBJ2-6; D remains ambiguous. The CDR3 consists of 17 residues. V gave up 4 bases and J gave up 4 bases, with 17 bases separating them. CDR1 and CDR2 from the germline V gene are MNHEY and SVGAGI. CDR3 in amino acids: CASSSEFMRPGANVLTF. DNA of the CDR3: TGTGCCAGCAGTTCGGAATTTATGCGCCCCGGGGCCAACGTCCTGACTTTC.